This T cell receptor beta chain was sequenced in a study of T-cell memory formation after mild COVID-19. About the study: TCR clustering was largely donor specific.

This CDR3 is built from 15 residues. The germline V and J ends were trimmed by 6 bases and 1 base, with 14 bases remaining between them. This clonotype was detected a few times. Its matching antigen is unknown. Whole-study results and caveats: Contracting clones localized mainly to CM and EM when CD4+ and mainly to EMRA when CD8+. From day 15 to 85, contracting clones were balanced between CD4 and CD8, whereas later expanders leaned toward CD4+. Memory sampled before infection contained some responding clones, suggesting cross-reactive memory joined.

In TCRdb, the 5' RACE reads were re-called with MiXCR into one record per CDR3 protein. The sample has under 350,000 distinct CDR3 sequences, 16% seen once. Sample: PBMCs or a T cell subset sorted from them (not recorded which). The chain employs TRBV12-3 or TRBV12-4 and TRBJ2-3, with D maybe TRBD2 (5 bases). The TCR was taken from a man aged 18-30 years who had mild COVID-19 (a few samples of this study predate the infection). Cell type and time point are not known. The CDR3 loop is CASSVGLAGTDTQYF. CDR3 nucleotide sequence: TGTGCCAGCAGCGTCGGGCTAGCCGGCACAGATACGCAGTATTTT.